This is a list of T cell receptor beta chains from one sample in a study of T cell changes during pregnancy in multiple sclerosis. Method: immunoSEQ multiplex PCR; TCRdb's copy keeps in-frame clones and lacks some. The sample shows 55,000 to 70,000 clones, around 93% of them seen only once. The material sequenced was peripheral blood, taken after pregnancy. These receptors all stem from a female donor with multiple sclerosis, enrolled in a pregnancy study. Each CDR3 is given without its conserved first and last residue. Fields, in order: CDR3 length, J gene, V gene, CDR3 protein.

cdr3_length: 10
j_call: TRBJ1-5
v_call: TRBV10-3
cdr3_aa: ASGQDNQPQH

cdr3_length: 13
j_call: TRBJ2-2
v_call: TRBV9
cdr3_aa: ASSVAARNTGELF

cdr3_length: 14
j_call: TRBJ1-5
v_call: TRBV6-6
cdr3_aa: ASSPGQGGKSQPQH

cdr3_length: 14
j_call: TRBJ1-1
v_call: TRBV6-5
cdr3_aa: ASSYSDRGRGAEAF

cdr3_length: 13
j_call: TRBJ2-5
v_call: TRBV6-5
cdr3_aa: ASSQQGASQETQY

cdr3_length: 12
j_call: TRBJ1-1
v_call: TRBV5-1
cdr3_aa: ASSLSVSETEAF

cdr3_length: 15
j_call: TRBJ1-2
v_call: TRBV11-2
cdr3_aa: ASSVVGTLQGHYGYT

cdr3_length: 13
j_call: TRBJ2-3
v_call: TRBV4-2
cdr3_aa: ASSRTSGSADTQY

cdr3_length: 11
j_call: TRBJ2-5
v_call: TRBV6-1
cdr3_aa: ASSEGLAETQY

cdr3_length: 8
j_call: TRBJ2-7
v_call: TRBV2
cdr3_aa: ASSGEEQY

cdr3_length: 13
j_call: TRBJ2-3
v_call: TRBV6-5
cdr3_aa: ASSYSGTGADTQY

cdr3_length: 12
j_call: TRBJ2-5
v_call: TRBV6-5
cdr3_aa: ACQRAGNQETQY

cdr3_length: 13
j_call: TRBJ2-1
v_call: TRBV9
cdr3_aa: ASSVEGRRYNEQF

cdr3_length: 12
j_call: TRBJ2-7
v_call: TRBV7-9
cdr3_aa: ASSQGLASYEQY

cdr3_length: 13
j_call: TRBJ2-2
v_call: TRBV4-3
cdr3_aa: ASSQYEGSTGELF

cdr3_length: 14
j_call: TRBJ2-7
v_call: TRBV6-6
cdr3_aa: ASSYSRDIDTYEQY

cdr3_length: 13
j_call: TRBJ2-7
v_call: TRBV27
cdr3_aa: ASSLLPDTSYEQY

cdr3_length: 11
j_call: TRBJ1-5
v_call: TRBV27
cdr3_aa: ASSLSLNQPQH

cdr3_length: 13
j_call: TRBJ2-7
v_call: TRBV13
cdr3_aa: ASSRTSGSYREQY

cdr3_length: 17
j_call: TRBJ1-2
v_call: TRBV7-9
cdr3_aa: ASSANPTGPRRLSYGYT

cdr3_length: 15
j_call: TRBJ2-7
v_call: TRBV4-1
cdr3_aa: ASSQRGLAGEAYEQY

cdr3_length: 12
j_call: TRBJ2-3
v_call: TRBV11-2
cdr3_aa: ASSQGLGLGTQY

cdr3_length: 19
j_call: TRBJ2-5
v_call: TRBV30
cdr3_aa: AFLGLAGGTGIPRYKETQY

cdr3_length: 11
j_call: TRBJ2-3
v_call: TRBV15
cdr3_aa: ATRGIRTDTQY

cdr3_length: 13
j_call: TRBJ2-1
v_call: TRBV7-3
cdr3_aa: ASSLRLAGNNEQF

cdr3_length: 13
j_call: TRBJ2-7
v_call: TRBV7-2
cdr3_aa: ASSPGQVSSYEQY

cdr3_length: 17
j_call: TRBJ1-5
v_call: TRBV28
cdr3_aa: ASSPTYRKGTGLNQPQH